This TCR beta chain was captured by sequencing in a study of beta chain features in type 1 diabetes (dated by TCRdb to about 2018). At the level of the whole study: Patients and healthy donors did not differ in mean age, gender distribution, total cell number or subset yield. A total of roughly 99 million sorted cells were examined across all samples, and the number of cells per subset was strongly correlated with RNA yield. The study compared TCRB repertoires of sorted circulating CD4+ T cell subsets between recently diagnosed type 1 diabetes patients and matched healthy donors. Naive and central memory subsets were obtained from all 30 or so donors, but regulatory and stem cell-like memory subsets were isolated from only 8 patients and 8 healthy donors. The paper as a whole reports these results and caveats: Because cDNA was sequenced instead of genomic DNA, activated cells with high expression could be over-represented, although the groups did not differ in activation or CD3 levels. Type 1 diabetes patients showed a moderate but significant shortening of TCRB CDR3 length in all four CD4+ subsets. PCR may preferentially amplify shorter templates, but because patient and control samples were amplified and corrected together, any resulting skew would affect both groups equally. Fewer insertions and more nucleotide deletions at VDJ recombination sites were observed in patients with type 1 diabetes, implying thymic rearrangement abnormalities. Naive, central memory and regulatory TCRB repertoires appeared more similar among patients than among healthy donors. Only small numbers of individuals were included in the HLA sub-analyses, which left unresolved whether HLA type had any influence on TCRB rearrangement.

The High Capacity cDNA Reverse Transcription Kit was used to reverse transcribe all of the isolated RNA, meaning that expressed TCRB transcripts were what got sequenced. Deep immunoSEQ sequencing was applied to naive, central memory and regulatory T cell samples, giving an average of about 3.8 million total reads per sample. Sorted cells were lysed in RLT buffer, and RNA was extracted using DNase-treated RNeasy Micro or Mini kits according to cell number. To prevent cross-contamination, every cell subset was processed on its own, while patient and healthy donor samples were processed together. TCRB sequences were amplified from cDNA with the immunoSEQ multiplex PCR, producing 87-bp fragments spanning the CDR3 region. Sequencing of the amplicons was performed on the Illumina HiSeq platform. The authors' pipeline ran thus. Synthetic template baselines were used to correct PCR bias computationally, reads within Hamming distance 2 were collapsed together, and singletons that could not be merged were discarded. Reads were aligned against IMGT so that V, D and J genes, CDR3 length and insertions or deletions at six rearrangement sites could be assigned. Clonotype counts were normalized to sorted cell number within each subset before computing true diversity and Gini coefficients with the tcR R package. Repertoire sharing was quantified using the overlap coefficient calculated on TCRB nucleotide sequences. As a proxy for the pre-selection repertoire, out-of-frame TCRB sequences from naive cells were analyzed. TCRdb holds this immuneACCESS table with in-frame rearrangements only. Some clones are missing; in checked studies, unresolved V genes explain under half, and the rest has no known cause. For V, J and clone size, that table is used; D and trimming come from the DNA. The table for this sample lists about 700,000 clones; around an eighth of them were counted only once. The ten most abundant clones make up approximately 0.02% of the sample.

Each donor gave one peripheral blood draw, roughly 0.11 L on average, collected into heparinised tubes. Naive, central memory, regulatory and stem cell-like memory CD4+ T cells were sorted on a BD FACSAria II using a panel including CD45RO, CCR7, CD25, CD127, CD95 and CD27. Every sorted population had a purity above 95%. Right away, PBMCs were isolated by Lymphoprep density gradient centrifugation and were stained directly, with no culture step. So that batch effects would be minimized, each experiment stained and sorted samples in pairs, pairing one healthy donor with one patient. The V and J ends are trimmed by 0 bases and 3 bases, leaving 5 bases between them. From cysteine to phenylalanine, the CDR3 is 13 amino acids long. Of the read, only the CDR3 DNA is kept; its 39 bases are in frame from base 1. CDR1 is given as MNHEY and CDR2 as SMNVEV, both from the germline V gene (reference sequence).

This clone has only a few counts. The antigen it recognizes is unknown. Per-base qualities were not stored, and no clone one base away is much larger. The sample comprised naive CD4+ T cells from blood. Per the publication, the cell subset or site label means: true naive CD4+ T cells. The chain couples TRBV27 to TRBJ1-2; TRBD1 is a weak D gene call, 5 bases matching. This clonotype was sampled from a young man with type 1 diabetes. The CDR3 has the sequence CASSLSGHYGYTF. The DNA sequence reads TGTGCCAGCAGTTTATCGGGACACTATGGCTACACCTTC.